The entry below gives a single T cell receptor (beta chain) sequence along with its context. This record belongs to a study of blood T cell repertoires in COVID-19. Study context: Samples taken during acute and convalescent COVID-19 were collected in the United States, Italy and Spain. The cDNA or gDNA used as material had been derived from T cells, B-cell-depleted T cells, or PBMCs.

Original methodology: The assay estimated nucleated cells by amplifying reference gene primers. Assay used: immunoSEQ multiplex PCR; TCRdb lists only in-frame clones, some missing. V, J and clone size are those of that table, while D and trimming were read from the DNA. The profile shows about 190,000 clones, 88% of them singletons. Germline lookup yields CDR1 MDHEN and CDR2 SYDVKM. The CDR3 length is 18 residues. The V segment lost 5 bases and the J segment 1 base; nucleotides outside the gene matches: 10. The TCR originated in a man aged 30 to 39 with acute or convalescent COVID-19. This rearrangement joins TRBV28 to TRBJ1-3, with 11 positions matching TRBD1. Sequencing was performed on peripheral blood. The CDR3: CASSPSPGTGGSGNTIYF. The CDR3, as DNA: TGTGCCAGCAGTCCGAGCCCGGGGACAGGGGGTTCTGGAAACACCATATATTTT.